This entry is about one TCR beta chain. Sequenced by immunoSEQ multiplex PCR; TCRdb stores in-frame clones only, minus some. The sample includes roughly 64,000 clones, around 80% of them seen just once. The data are from a study of OX40 agonist ivuxolimab in advanced cancers. CDR1 and CDR2 (germline): SEHNR, FQNEAQ (reference sequence). CDR3 length: 11 amino acids. The V and J ends lost 1 base and 3 bases respectively, with 0 bases between them. The receptor was derived from an adult with an advanced solid tumor such as melanoma, head and neck, liver or kidney cancer. The sequenced sample was CD4+ or CD8+ T cells sorted from blood, obtained in a trial of the OX40 agonist ivuxolimab. The V gene is TRBV7-9, the J gene TRBJ1-1, with D uncertain. Here the CDR3 reads CASSLDTEAFF. The CDR3 DNA reads as TGTGCCAGCAGCTTAGACACTGAAGCTTTCTTT.